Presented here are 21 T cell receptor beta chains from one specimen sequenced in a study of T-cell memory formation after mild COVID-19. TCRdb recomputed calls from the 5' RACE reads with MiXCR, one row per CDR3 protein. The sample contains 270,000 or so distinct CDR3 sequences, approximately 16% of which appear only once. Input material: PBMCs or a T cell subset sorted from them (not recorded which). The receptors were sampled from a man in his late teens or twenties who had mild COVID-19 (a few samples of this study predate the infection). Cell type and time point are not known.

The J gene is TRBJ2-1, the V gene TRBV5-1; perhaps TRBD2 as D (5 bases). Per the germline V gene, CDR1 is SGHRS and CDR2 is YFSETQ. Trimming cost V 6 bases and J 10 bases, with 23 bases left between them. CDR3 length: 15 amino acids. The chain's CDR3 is CASNVKAGPQREQFF. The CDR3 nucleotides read TGCGCCAGCAACGTAAAGGCCGGGCCCCAGCGGGAGCAGTTCTTC.

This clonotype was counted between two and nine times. The CDR3, as DNA: TGTGCCACCAGTGATCCGCGCGGGGCCTCCTACAATGAGCAGTTCTTC. Its protein is CATSDPRGASYNEQFF. The chain combines TRBV24-1 with TRBJ2-1; TRBD2 is a possible D gene (6 bases). This CDR3 region has 16 residues. V was shortened by 3 bases and J by 0 bases, with 11 bases between the two germline ends. Germline CDR1 reads KGHDR; CDR2 reads SFDVKD.

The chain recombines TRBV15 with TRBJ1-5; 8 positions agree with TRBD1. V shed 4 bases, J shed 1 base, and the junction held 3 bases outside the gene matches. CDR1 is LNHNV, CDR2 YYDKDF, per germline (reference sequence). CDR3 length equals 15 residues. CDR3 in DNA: TGTGCCACCAGCATGGGGACAGGCAGCAATCAGCCCCAGCATTTT. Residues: CATSMGTGSNQPQHF.

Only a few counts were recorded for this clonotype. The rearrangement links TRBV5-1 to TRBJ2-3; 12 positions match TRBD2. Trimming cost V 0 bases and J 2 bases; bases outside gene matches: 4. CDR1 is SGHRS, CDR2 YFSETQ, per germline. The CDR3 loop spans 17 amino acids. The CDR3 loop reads CASSLGTSGGITDTQYF. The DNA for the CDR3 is TGCGCCAGCAGCTTGGGAACTAGCGGGGGGATCACAGATACGCAGTATTTT. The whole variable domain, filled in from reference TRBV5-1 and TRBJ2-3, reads KAGVTQTPRYLIKTRGQQVTLSCSPISGHRSVSWYQQTPGQGLQFLFEYFSETQRNKGNFPGRFSGRQFSNSRSEMNVSTLELGDSALYLCASSLGTSGGITDTQYFGPGTRLTVL.

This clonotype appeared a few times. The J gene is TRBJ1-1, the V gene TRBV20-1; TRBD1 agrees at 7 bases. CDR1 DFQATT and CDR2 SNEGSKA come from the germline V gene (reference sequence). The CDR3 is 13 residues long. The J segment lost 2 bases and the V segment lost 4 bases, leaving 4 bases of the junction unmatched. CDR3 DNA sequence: TGCAGTGCTACAGGGACAGACAACACTGAAGCTTTCTTT. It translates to CSATGTDNTEAFF.

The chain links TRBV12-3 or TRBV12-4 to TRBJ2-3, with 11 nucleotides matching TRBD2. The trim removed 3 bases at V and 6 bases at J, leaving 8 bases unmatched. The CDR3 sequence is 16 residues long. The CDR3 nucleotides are TGTGCCAGCAGTTTCTATAGCGGGGGGGAAGCGGATACGCAGTATTTT. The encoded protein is CASSFYSGGEADTQYF.

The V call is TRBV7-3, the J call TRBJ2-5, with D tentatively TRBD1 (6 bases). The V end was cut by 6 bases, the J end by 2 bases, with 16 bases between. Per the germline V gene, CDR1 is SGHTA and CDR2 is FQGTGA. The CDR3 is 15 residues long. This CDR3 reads CASSLWNTGQETQYF. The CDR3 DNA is TGTGCCAGCAGTCTATGGAACACAGGGCAAGAGACCCAGTACTTC.

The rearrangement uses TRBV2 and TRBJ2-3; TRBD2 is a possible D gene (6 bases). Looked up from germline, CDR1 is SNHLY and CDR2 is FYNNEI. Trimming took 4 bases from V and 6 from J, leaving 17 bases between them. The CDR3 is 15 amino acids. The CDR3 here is CASSGATGGRDTQYF. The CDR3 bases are TGTGCCAGCAGTGGGGCGACTGGAGGGAGGGATACGCAGTATTTT.

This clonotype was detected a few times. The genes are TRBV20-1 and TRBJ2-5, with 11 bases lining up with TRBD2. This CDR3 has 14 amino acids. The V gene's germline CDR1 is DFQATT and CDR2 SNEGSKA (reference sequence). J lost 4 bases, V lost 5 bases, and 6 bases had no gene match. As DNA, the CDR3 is TGCAGTGCTCCCAGACTAGCGGGGCGAGAGACCCAGTACTTC. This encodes CSAPRLAGRETQYF.

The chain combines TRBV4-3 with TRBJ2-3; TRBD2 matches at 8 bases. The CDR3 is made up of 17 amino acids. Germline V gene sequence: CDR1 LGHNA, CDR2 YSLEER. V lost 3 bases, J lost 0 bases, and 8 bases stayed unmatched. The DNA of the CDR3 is TGCGCCAGCAGCCAGACCGCTAGCGGGTACAGCACAGATACGCAGTATTTT. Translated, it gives CASSQTASGYSTDTQYF.

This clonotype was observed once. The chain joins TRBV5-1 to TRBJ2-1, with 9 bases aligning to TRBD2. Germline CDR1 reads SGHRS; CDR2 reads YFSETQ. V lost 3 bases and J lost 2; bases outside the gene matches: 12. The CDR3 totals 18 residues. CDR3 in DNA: TGCGCCAGCAGCTCCCGTGGAGGTGCTAGCGGGACCTACAATGAGCAGTTCTTC. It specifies CASSSRGGASGTYNEQFF.

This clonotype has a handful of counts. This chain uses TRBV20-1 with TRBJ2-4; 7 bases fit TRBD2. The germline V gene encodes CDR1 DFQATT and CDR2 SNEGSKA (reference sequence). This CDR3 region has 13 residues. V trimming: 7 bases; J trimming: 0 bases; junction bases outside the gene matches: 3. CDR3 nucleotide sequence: TGCAGTGGGGAGGGACTAGCCAAAAACATTCAGTACTTC. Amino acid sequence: CSGEGLAKNIQYF.

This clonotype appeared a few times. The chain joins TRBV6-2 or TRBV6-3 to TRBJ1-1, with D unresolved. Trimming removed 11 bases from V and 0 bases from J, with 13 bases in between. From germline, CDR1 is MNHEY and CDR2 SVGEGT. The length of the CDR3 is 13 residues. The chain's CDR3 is CARRPGLNTEAFF. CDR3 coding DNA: TGTGCCCGCCGGCCCGGTTTGAACACTGAAGCTTTCTTT.

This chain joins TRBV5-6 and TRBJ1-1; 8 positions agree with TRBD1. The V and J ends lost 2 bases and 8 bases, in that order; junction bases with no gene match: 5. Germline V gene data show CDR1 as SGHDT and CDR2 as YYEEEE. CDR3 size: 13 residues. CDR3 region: CASSFRTGKEAFF. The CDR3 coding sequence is TGTGCCAGCAGCTTCCGGACAGGGAAAGAAGCTTTCTTT.

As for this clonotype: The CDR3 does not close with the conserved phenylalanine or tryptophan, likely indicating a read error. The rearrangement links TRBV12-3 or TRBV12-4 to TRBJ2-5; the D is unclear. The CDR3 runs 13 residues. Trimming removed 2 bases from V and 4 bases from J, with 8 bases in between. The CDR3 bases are TGTGCCAGCAGTTTATCGGGTTTAGAGACCCAGTACATC. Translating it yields CASSLSGLETQYI.

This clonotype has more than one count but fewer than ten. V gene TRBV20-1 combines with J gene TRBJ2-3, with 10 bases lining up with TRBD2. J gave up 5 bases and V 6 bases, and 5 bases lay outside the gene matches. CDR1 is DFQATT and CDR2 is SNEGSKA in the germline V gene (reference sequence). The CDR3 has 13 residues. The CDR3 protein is CSAGSGGGDTQYF. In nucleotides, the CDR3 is TGCAGTGCCGGGAGCGGGGGGGGAGATACGCAGTATTTT.

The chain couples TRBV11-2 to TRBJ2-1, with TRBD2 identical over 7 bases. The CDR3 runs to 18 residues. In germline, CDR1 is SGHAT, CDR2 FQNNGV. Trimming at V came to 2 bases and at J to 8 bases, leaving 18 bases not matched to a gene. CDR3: CASSLYVGGDLLGDEQFF. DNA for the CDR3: TGTGCCAGCAGCTTATATGTGGGAGGGGACCTTCTTGGGGATGAGCAGTTCTTC. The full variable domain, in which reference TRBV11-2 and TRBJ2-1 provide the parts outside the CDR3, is EAGVAQSPRYKIIEKRQSVAFWCNPISGHATLYWYQQILGQGPKLLIQFQNNGVVDDSQLPKDRFSAERLKGVDSTLKIQPAKLEDSAVYLCASSLYVGGDLLGDEQFFGPGTRLTVL.

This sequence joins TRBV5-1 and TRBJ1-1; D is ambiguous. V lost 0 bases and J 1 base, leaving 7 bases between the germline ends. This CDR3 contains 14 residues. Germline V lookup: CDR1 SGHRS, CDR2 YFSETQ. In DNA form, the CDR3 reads TGCGCCAGCAGCTTGGGCAGCACGAACACTGAAGCTTTCTTT. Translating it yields CASSLGSTNTEAFF.

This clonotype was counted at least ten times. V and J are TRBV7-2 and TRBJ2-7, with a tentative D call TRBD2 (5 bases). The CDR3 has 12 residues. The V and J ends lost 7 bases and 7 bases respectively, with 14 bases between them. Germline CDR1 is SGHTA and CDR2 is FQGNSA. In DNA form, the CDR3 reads TGTGCCAGCACCTCCACCCGAGGGGAGCAGTACTTC. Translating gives CASTSTRGEQYF.

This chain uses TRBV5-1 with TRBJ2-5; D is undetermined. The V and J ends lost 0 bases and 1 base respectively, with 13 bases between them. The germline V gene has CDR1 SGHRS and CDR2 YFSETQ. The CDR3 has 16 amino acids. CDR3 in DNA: TGCGCCAGCAGCTTGGAGGGCAGGCTTGGCCAAGAGACCCAGTACTTC. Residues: CASSLEGRLGQETQYF.

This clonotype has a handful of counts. The CDR3 DNA follows: TGCAGTGCTAGGTCGGGGGCAGCGAATCAGCCCCAGCATTTT. This translates into CSARSGAANQPQHF. The chain links TRBV20-1 to TRBJ1-5; TRBD1 is a possible D gene (6 bases). Germline V gene lookup returns CDR1 DFQATT and CDR2 SNEGSKA (reference sequence). V lost 3 bases, J lost 4 bases, and 13 bases lay in between. CDR3 length equals 14 residues.